Sequencing of this TCR beta chain was carried out in a study of cytotoxic CD8 clonotypes in ibrutinib-treated CLL. TCRdb's table, derived via immunoSEQ multiplex PCR, lists solely in-frame clones and lacks some. Of some 130,000 clones detected, 70% to 90% appear once; the ten largest clones hold roughly 2%. In germline, CDR1 is SQVTM, CDR2 ANQGSEA. After removal of 5 bases from V and 1 base from J, the junction contained 4 bases not matched to a gene. The CDR3 covers 14 residues. The material sequenced was PBMCs, taken after 24 months of ibrutinib treatment. The sequence came from a human donor with chronic lymphocytic leukemia. J is TRBJ2-7 and V is TRBV29-1; 11 positions match TRBD2. CDR3 bases: TGCAGCGTTTCCCGGACTAGCGGGTCCTACGAGCAGTACTTC. Protein sequence: CSVSRTSGSYEQYF.